Listed below are T cell receptor beta chains from one sample, sequenced in a study of regulatory T cells in long-lasting Graves disease. TCRdb ran MiXCR on the multiplex PCR reads and lists one entry per CDR3 protein. Of around 250,000 distinct CDR3 sequences in the sample, 20% were seen once. The source was peripheral blood mononuclear cells (PBMCs), collected at new diagnosis, from a patient treated with antithyroid drugs. The source is a female donor with Graves disease. The CDR3 runs from the conserved cysteine through the conserved F or W. Fields, in order: J gene, V gene, D gene, clone size, CDR3 DNA, CDR3 protein. A D gene is named only where the DNA matches it firmly. A clone size is listed for some rows: how often the clone was seen (once, few, many), or a class if it is expanded.

TRBJ2-7 | TRBV5-1 | . | many | TGCGCCAGCAGCGCCGTTCGCAGCTCCTCAATCGACGAGCAGTACTTC | CASSAVRSSSIDEQYF
TRBJ2-7 | TRBV2 | TRBD1 | . | TGTGCCAGCAGTGCCGCCGGGACAGGGTCCTACGAGCAGTACTTC | CASSAAGTGSYEQYF
TRBJ2-1 | TRBV7-9 | . | many | TGTGCCAGCAGCTTAGGTTCCTCTAGCACCAATGAGCAGTTCTTC | CASSLGSSSTNEQFF
TRBJ1-4 | TRBV6-2/TRBV6-3 | TRBD1 | . | TGTGCCAGCAGGGTCCGGGACAGACTTAAAAAACTGTTTTTT | CASRVRDRLKKLFF
TRBJ2-7 | TRBV15 | TRBD1 | . | TGTGCCACCAGCAGAGATCGACAGGGGGCCGGCGAGCAGTACTTC | CATSRDRQGAGEQYF
TRBJ2-5 | TRBV20-1 | . | many | TGCAGTGCTAGAGTCCCAGGGATCCAAGAGACCCAGTACTTC | CSARVPGIQETQYF
TRBJ1-5 | TRBV7-8 | . | . | TGTGCCAGCAGCCGCGAGTTAGATCAGCCCCAGCATTTT | CASSRELDQPQHF
TRBJ2-1 | TRBV27 | TRBD2 | many | TGTGCCAGCAGTACCGACCCCCTAGTTAGCGGGGGGGCGGGGAATGAGCAGTTCTTC | CASSTDPLVSGGAGNEQFF
TRBJ2-3 | TRBV11-3 | . | many | TGTGCCAGCAGCTTAGCAGGTCTCACAGATACGCAGTATTTT | CASSLAGLTDTQYF
TRBJ2-3 | TRBV19 | . | many | TGTGCCAGTAGTCAGGCGTTTGGGGATACAGATACGCAGTATTTT | CASSQAFGDTDTQYF
TRBJ2-1 | TRBV5-1 | . | many | TGCGCCAGCAGCTGGGGGTACGGGGATGAGCAGTTCTTC | CASSWGYGDEQFF
TRBJ2-7 | TRBV30 | . | . | TGTGCCTGGAGTTCAGGGGGGGTTCCAATCGACGAGCAGTACTTC | CAWSSGGVPIDEQYF
TRBJ2-5 | TRBV6-2/TRBV6-3 | . | many | TGTGCCAGCAGTTACATGGGGGGTGTGGAGACCCAGTACTTC | CASSYMGGVETQYF
TRBJ1-1 | TRBV12-3/TRBV12-4 | . | many | TGTGCCAGCAGTCGAGGACGGATGAACACTGAAGCTTTCTTT | CASSRGRMNTEAFF
TRBJ2-7 | TRBV20-1 | TRBD2 | once | TGCAGTGCTAGGAGACTAGCGGGAGCGGGGGCGCAATACGAGCAGTACTTC | CSARRLAGAGAQYEQYF
TRBJ2-3 | TRBV20-1 | TRBD2 | many | TGCAGTGCTAGCGGGCGGGAGAGCACAGATACGCAGTATTTT | CSASGRESTDTQYF
TRBJ2-1 | TRBV11-2 | TRBD2 | many | TGTGCCAGCAGCTTAGTAGCGGGAGGGCCCTACAATGAGCAGTTCTTC | CASSLVAGGPYNEQFF
TRBJ2-1 | TRBV18 | TRBD1 | many | TGTGCCAGCTCACCGACAGGGGGTGGGGAACAGTTCTTC | CASSPTGGGEQFF
TRBJ2-7 | TRBV19 | TRBD2 | . | TGTGCCAGTAGTACCGGGACTAGCGGGAGGGCCGTCTACGAGCAGTACTTC | CASSTGTSGRAVYEQYF
TRBJ2-3 | TRBV6-1 | TRBD2 | . | TGTGCCAGCAGCCCTACTAGCGTTAGCACAGATACGCAGTATTTT | CASSPTSVSTDTQYF
TRBJ1-2 | TRBV6-9 | TRBD1 | . | TGTGCCAGCAGTTACGATCCAGGGGGCTGGGGCTACACCTTC | CASSYDPGGWGYTF
TRBJ2-3 | TRBV6-2/TRBV6-3 | . | . | TGTGCCTGCAGTGTAGGCACCTCTAGCACAGATACGCAGTATTTT | CACSVGTSSTDTQYF
TRBJ2-1 | TRBV2 | . | many | TGTGCCAGCAGTGAAGGGACCGGGAACAATGAGCAGTTCTTC | CASSEGTGNNEQFF
TRBJ2-7 | TRBV20-1 | . | . | TGCAGTGCTAGGGAATCGGGACCCTACGAGCAGTACTTC | CSARESGPYEQYF
TRBJ2-4 | TRBV12-3/TRBV12-4 | TRBD2 | few | TGTGCCAGCACCGAAGGGGGTAGCGGGAGGGCCTTAGCCAAAAACATTCAGTACTTC | CASTEGGSGRALAKNIQYF
TRBJ1-5 | TRBV12-3/TRBV12-4 | TRBD1 | many | TGTGCCAGCGGGGCAGGGGGGGGAAATCAGCCCCAGCATTTT | CASGAGGGNQPQHF
TRBJ1-4 | TRBV7-9 | . | many | TGTGCCAGCAGCTTTAGCAGCGATGAAAAACTGTTTTTT | CASSFSSDEKLFF
TRBJ2-1 | TRBV20-1 | TRBD2 | . | TGCAGTGCCAGAGGACTAGCGGGAGAGTACAATGAGCAGTTCTTC | CSARGLAGEYNEQFF
TRBJ2-7 | TRBV5-1 | TRBD2 | many | TGCGCCAGCAGCGGTGGCCTGGCGGGAGGGGGGGAGCAGTACTTC | CASSGGLAGGGEQYF